Following are 23 T cell receptor beta chains from one sample sequenced in a study of blood T cell repertoires in COVID-19. Method: immunoSEQ multiplex PCR; TCRdb's copy keeps in-frame clones and lacks some. The repertoire holds a few hundred thousand clones, approximately 89% seen once, with 5% to 6.5% in the top ten. The sequencing input was peripheral blood. The source of these receptors is a woman between 25 and 40 years old with COVID-19, enrolled during active disease.

The chain has TRBV21-1 and TRBJ2-5; the table gives TRBD2 as D, unverified against the DNA. TRBV21-1 is reported as a pseudogene. The CDR3 sequence is 15 residues long. The CDR3 loop reads CASSTRAGGPETQYF. The CDR3 nucleotides read TGTGCCAGCAGCACAAGAGCGGGGGGGCCAGAGACCCAGTACTTC.

The V call is TRBV6-2 or TRBV6-3, the J call TRBJ1-4, with 7 bases fitting TRBD1. J gave up 11 bases and V 5 bases, and 8 bases lay outside the gene matches. The CDR3 spans 13 residues. Germline-derived CDR1 and CDR2 are MNHEY and SVGEGT. DNA of the CDR3: TGTGCCAGCAGTCCATGGACAGGAAGGAAACTGTTTTTT. Amino acid sequence: CASSPWTGRKLFF.

This chain joins TRBV2 and TRBJ1-1; no clear D gene. In germline, CDR1 is SNHLY, CDR2 FYNNEI. The CDR3 extends over 14 amino acids. V lost 6 bases and J lost 8, with 19 bases in between. The CDR3 reads CASSVIRDEGEAFF. Here the CDR3 DNA reads TGTGCCAGCAGCGTCATCCGGGATGAAGGAGAAGCTTTCTTT.

The chain employs TRBV10-3 and TRBJ1-1; D remains ambiguous. Germline loops: CDR1 ENHRY, CDR2 SYGVKD. V was shortened by 4 bases and J by 3 bases, with 9 bases between the two germline ends. The CDR3 covers 13 residues. CDR3 bases: TGTGCCATCAGTGTGAACAGTGACACTGAAGCTTTCTTT. Its translation: CAISVNSDTEAFF.

This clone was observed a handful of times. V and J are TRBV28 and TRBJ1-5; weak D call: TRBD1 (5 bases). V dropped 4 bases and J dropped 5 bases, with 21 bases sitting between them. This CDR3 has 17 residues. CDR1 and CDR2 from the germline V gene are MDHEN and SYDVKM. This chain's CDR3 is CASSSPSGGEGYQPQHF. The CDR3, as DNA: TGTGCCAGCAGTTCCCCCTCGGGGGGGGAAGGGTATCAGCCCCAGCATTTT.

This clone was detected only once. The V call is TRBV14, the J call TRBJ2-1, with 13 bases aligning to TRBD2. Trimming at V came to 2 bases and at J to 9 bases, leaving 10 bases not matched to a gene. Germline V lookup: CDR1 SGHDN, CDR2 FVKESK. This CDR3 spans 17 amino acids. CDR3 sequence: CASSQHTGLAGVGEQFF. The CDR3 nucleotides are TGTGCCAGCAGCCAACATACCGGACTAGCGGGAGTCGGTGAGCAGTTCTTC.

This clone was counted a single time. The V gene is TRBV6-1, the J gene TRBJ2-7; 8 bases match TRBD2. The CDR3 has 16 amino acids. Germline CDR1 reads MNHNS; CDR2 reads SASEGT. J gave up 5 bases and V 4 bases, and 13 bases lay outside the gene matches. Here the CDR3 reads CASSVPSGTSVHEQYV. Here the CDR3 DNA reads TGTGCCAGCAGTGTACCATCTGGGACTAGTGTCCACGAGCAGTACGTC.

The V call is TRBV6-5, the J call TRBJ1-2, with 8 bases aligning to TRBD1. This CDR3 spans 14 amino acids. Trimming took 3 bases from V and 7 from J; bases not matched to a gene: 7. CDR1 and CDR2 from the germline V gene are MNHEY and SVGAGI. In nucleotides, the CDR3 is TGTGCCAGCAGTTATGACAGGGGTGGACGTGGCTACACCTTC. It specifies CASSYDRGGRGYTF.

The chain combines TRBV10-2 with TRBJ2-5; D ambiguous. V lost 0 bases, J lost 5 bases, and 10 bases lay in between. The CDR3 totals 14 residues. Germline V gene sequence: CDR1 WSHSY, CDR2 SAAADI. DNA of the CDR3: TGCGCCAGCAGTGAGTCGATCGGCGGCGAGACCCAGTACTTC. Residues: CASSESIGGETQYF.

The rearrangement links TRBV6-2 or TRBV6-3 to TRBJ2-1, with D maybe TRBD1 (6 bases). CDR1 is MNHEY and CDR2 is SVGEGT in the germline V gene. The CDR3 consists of 14 residues. The V end was cut by 6 bases, the J end by 4 bases, with 13 bases between. The CDR3 is CASSSEDSYNEQFF. The DNA of the CDR3 is TGTGCCAGCAGCTCCGAGGACAGTTACAATGAGCAGTTCTTC.

This chain uses TRBV10-1 with TRBJ2-4, with TRBD2 identical over 8 bases. Germline V gene lookup returns CDR1 WNHNN and CDR2 SYGVQD (reference sequence). Germline trimming cut 4 bases from V and 3 bases from J; bases unmatched to any gene: 2. The CDR3 is 14 residues long. The CDR3 sequence: CASSAGGGKNIQYF. CDR3 DNA sequence: TGCGCCAGCAGTGCGGGAGGGGGCAAAAACATTCAGTACTTC.

The chain links TRBV4-3 to TRBJ2-1, with 8 bases aligning to TRBD1. V shed 5 bases and J 5 bases; nucleotides not matched to a gene: 2. The germline CDR1 and CDR2 sequences are LGHNA and YSLEER. There are 13 residues in the CDR3. The CDR3 is CASSWDRNNEQFF. In DNA, the CDR3 is TGCGCCAGCAGCTGGGACAGGAACAATGAGCAGTTCTTC.

The V and J genes are TRBV24-1 and TRBJ2-1; 10 bases are a match to TRBD2. The ends lost 0 bases at V and 9 bases at J; junction bases unmatched: 7. Per germline, CDR1 KGHDR and CDR2 SFDVKD. CDR3 size: 16 residues. The CDR3 loop reads CATSDLEVAGGGEQFF. The CDR3 DNA reads TGTGCCACCAGTGATTTGGAGGTAGCGGGAGGCGGTGAGCAGTTCTTC.

The genes are TRBV27 and TRBJ1-1; D perhaps matches TRBD1 (5 bases). The V end was cut by 7 bases, the J end by 7 bases, with 13 bases between. The CDR3 runs to 12 residues. Germline V gene lookup returns CDR1 MNHEY and CDR2 SMNVEV (reference sequence). In DNA, the CDR3 is TGTGCCAGCAACGCCCAGGGTGGTGAAGCTTTCTTT. Protein product: CASNAQGGEAFF.

The J gene is TRBJ2-3, the V gene TRBV6-2 or TRBV6-3; 8 bases are a match to TRBD2. The ends lost 5 bases at V and 3 bases at J; junction bases unmatched: 7. This CDR3 is 15 amino acids long. In germline, CDR1 is MNHEY, CDR2 SVGEGT. This CDR3 is CASSHQRESTDTQYF. As DNA, the CDR3 is TGTGCCAGCAGTCACCAGCGGGAGTCGACAGATACGCAGTATTTT.

V and J are TRBV9 and TRBJ2-3, with 9 bases lining up with TRBD2. V shed 6 bases, J shed 2 bases, and the junction held 4 bases outside the gene matches. Germline V gene sequence: CDR1 SGDLS, CDR2 YYNGEE. The CDR3 spans 14 residues. CDR3 nucleotides: TGTGCCAGCAACGCGGGAGGGATCACAGATACGCAGTATTTT. Its protein product is CASNAGGITDTQYF.

The chain is built from TRBV10-1 and TRBJ2-7; 8 bases align to TRBD2. Germline-derived CDR1 and CDR2 are WNHNN and SYGVQD (reference sequence). The CDR3 spans 15 residues. V lost 0 bases to trimming and J lost 6 bases; unmatched junction nucleotides: 7. CDR3 residues: CASSESSGGRSEQYF. For the CDR3, the DNA is TGCGCCAGCAGTGAGTCAAGCGGGGGAAGGAGCGAGCAGTACTTC.

This rearrangement joins TRBV6-1 to TRBJ1-3; D is uncertain. Germline assignment: CDR1 MNHNS and CDR2 SASEGT. The CDR3 runs to 16 residues. V was trimmed by 1 base and J by 1 base, leaving 11 bases between them. As DNA, the CDR3 is TGTGCCAGCAGTGAAGATGAGGGTCGTTCTGGAAACACCATATATTTT. Its translation is CASSEDEGRSGNTIYF.

J is TRBJ2-3 and V is TRBV5-1, with TRBD2 matching 15 bases. CDR1 and CDR2 (germline): SGHRS, YFSETQ. V trimming: 0 bases; J trimming: 0 bases; junction bases outside the gene matches: 5. CDR3 length: 19 residues. The CDR3, as DNA: TGCGCCAGCAGCTTGGCAGGGACTAGCGGGAGGTCTAGCACAGATACGCAGTATTTT. Protein: CASSLAGTSGRSSTDTQYF.

This clone has more than one count but fewer than ten. This sequence joins TRBV3-1 (or the pseudogene TRBV3-2) and TRBJ1-2; D might be TRBD1 (6 bases). Trimming cost V 4 bases and J 4 bases, with 19 bases left between them. CDR3 length: 16 amino acids. Germline CDR1 is LGHDT and CDR2 is YNNKEL (reference sequence). CDR3 sequence reads: CASSPGTPPEIYGYTF. Here the CDR3 DNA reads TGTGCCAGCAGCCCGGGGACACCTCCCGAGATCTATGGCTACACCTTC.

This clone showed up just a few times. The gene calls are TRBV10-3 and TRBJ1-5; the D gene is possibly TRBD1 (5 bases). The CDR3 runs to 13 residues. V was clipped by 8 bases and J by 5 bases, with 13 bases between them. CDR1 is ENHRY, CDR2 SYGVKD, per germline. CDR3 DNA sequence: TGTGCCATCGGACACTCGGACGATCAGCCCCAGCATTTT. Residues: CAIGHSDDQPQHF.

Points on this clone: This sample includes further DNA sequences coding for the same CDR3. The chain links TRBV12-3 or TRBV12-4 to TRBJ1-1; perhaps TRBD1 as D (6 bases). The V end was cut by 1 base, the J end by 4 bases, with 7 bases between. This CDR3 is built from 13 residues. CDR3: CASSLGGGTEAFF. CDR3 DNA: TGTGCCAGCAGTTTAGGAGGGGGCACTGAAGCTTTCTTT.

This sequence joins TRBV7-2 and TRBJ1-4; 10 bases fit TRBD1. V trimming: 4 bases; J trimming: 7 bases; junction bases outside the gene matches: 9. Germline CDR1 SGHTA, CDR2 FQGNSA. The CDR3 is 16 residues long. The CDR3 sequence is CASSSGSGQGFEKLFF. DNA for the CDR3: TGTGCCAGCAGCTCTGGCTCGGGACAGGGGTTTGAAAAACTGTTTTTT.